Presented here are 8 T cell receptor beta chains from one specimen sequenced in a study of T cell responses to AZD1222 COVID-19 vaccine. The assay was immunoSEQ multiplex PCR, and TCRdb's table has in-frame clones only and misses some. The table has some 170,000 clones, around 90% seen once; the top ten hold 2.6%. Here the sequenced sample was peripheral blood, taken on day 0 of AZD1222 vaccination. The source of these receptors is an adult in good health.

This clone was picked up one time. V is TRBV3-1 (or the pseudogene TRBV3-2) and J is TRBJ2-1; D may be TRBD2 (5 bases). V lost 1 base, J lost 4 bases, and 17 bases lay in between. Looked up from germline, CDR1 is LGHDT and CDR2 is YNNKEL (reference sequence). This CDR3 comprises 17 residues. The CDR3 region is CASSQGSLALNYNEQFF. CDR3 in DNA: TGTGCCAGCAGCCAAGGTAGTCTAGCCCTTAATTACAATGAGCAGTTCTTC.

The chain combines TRBV2 with TRBJ1-2, with TRBD1 matching 9 bases. CDR1 and CDR2 from the germline V gene are SNHLY and FYNNEI. CDR3 length: 15 amino acids. The J segment lost 4 bases and the V segment lost 5 bases, leaving 8 bases of the junction unmatched. The CDR3 DNA sequence: TGTGCCAGCAGTACACTGACAGGGGGAGGCTATGGCTACACCTTC. Protein product: CASSTLTGGGYGYTF.

The V and J genes are TRBV6-4 and TRBJ2-3; 9 bases match TRBD1. Losses at the gene ends were 2 bases for V and 5 bases for J; bases not matched to a gene: 2. Per the germline V gene, CDR1 is MRHNA and CDR2 is SNTAGT. The CDR3 loop spans 14 amino acids. The CDR3: CASSDTGGLDTQYF. The CDR3 coding sequence is TGTGCCAGCAGTGACACAGGGGGCTTAGATACGCAGTATTTT.

J is TRBJ2-1 and V is TRBV12-3 or TRBV12-4; D is unclear. Deletions cut 10 bases from V and 0 bases from J, with 7 bases between. CDR3 length: 12 residues. This CDR3 is CATFSSYNEQFF. DNA of the CDR3: TGTGCCACCTTTAGCTCCTACAATGAGCAGTTCTTC.

This chain links TRBV6-5 with TRBJ1-2, with D maybe TRBD1 (6 bases). CDR1 and CDR2 (germline): MNHEY, SVGAGI. V was cut by 2 bases and J by 5 bases, with 12 bases left in between. The CDR3 has 14 residues. The CDR3 sequence: CASSYSGTTYGYTF. The CDR3 bases are TGTGCCAGCAGTTACAGTGGGACAACTTATGGCTACACCTTC.

The chain joins TRBV3-1 (or the pseudogene TRBV3-2) to TRBJ2-3; possible D gene TRBD2, 6 bases. The CDR3 contains 19 residues. Germline-derived CDR1 and CDR2 are LGHDT and YNNKEL (reference sequence). V lost 4 bases and J lost 0, with 23 bases in between. CDR3 in amino acids: CASSPDRRDEHASTDTQYF. CDR3 coding DNA: TGTGCCAGCAGCCCTGATCGGCGGGACGAACACGCTAGCACAGATACGCAGTATTTT.

Of note for this clone: Additional DNA sequences in this sample encode the identical CDR3. The genes are TRBV7-8 and TRBJ1-2, with TRBD1 matching 9 bases. The CDR3 is 14 residues long. Trimming cost V 3 bases and J 4 bases; bases outside gene matches: 3. Per the germline V gene, CDR1 is SGHVS and CDR2 is FQNEAQ. The CDR3 DNA follows: TGTGCCAGCAGCTTGGGACAGGGCGGCTATGGCTACACCTTC. Its protein is CASSLGQGGYGYTF. The complete variable domain, with remaining parts taken from reference TRBV7-8 and TRBJ1-2, reads GAGVSQSPRYKVAKRGQDVALRCDPISGHVSLFWYQQALGQGPEFLTYFQNEAQLDKSGLPSDRFFAERPEGSVSTLKIQRTQQEDSAVYLCASSLGQGGYGYTFGSGTRLTVV.

The gene calls are TRBV4-1 and TRBJ1-1; D uncertain. The CDR3 runs to 15 residues. The germline gives CDR1 MGHRA, CDR2 YSYEKL. With 0 bases removed from V and 8 bases from J, the gap between germline ends came to 16 bases. CDR3 amino acids: CASSQDLLGVAEAFF. The CDR3 nucleotides read TGCGCCAGCAGCCAAGATCTTTTGGGCGTAGCCGAAGCTTTCTTT.